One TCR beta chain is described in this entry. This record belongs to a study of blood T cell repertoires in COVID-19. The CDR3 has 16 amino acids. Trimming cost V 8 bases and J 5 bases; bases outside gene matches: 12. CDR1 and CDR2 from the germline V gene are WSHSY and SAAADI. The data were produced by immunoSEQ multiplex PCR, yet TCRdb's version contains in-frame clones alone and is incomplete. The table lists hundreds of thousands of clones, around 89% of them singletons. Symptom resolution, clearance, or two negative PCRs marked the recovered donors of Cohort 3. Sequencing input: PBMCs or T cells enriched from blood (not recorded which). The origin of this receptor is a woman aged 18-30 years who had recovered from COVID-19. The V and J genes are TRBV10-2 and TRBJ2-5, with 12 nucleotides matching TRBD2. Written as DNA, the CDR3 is TGCGCCAGCCAATCTCGACTAGCGGGGGTGGTGGAGACCCAGTACTTC. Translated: CASQSRLAGVVETQYF.